Sequencing of this T cell receptor beta chain was carried out in a study of blood T cell repertoires in COVID-19. Study overall: COVID-19 samples, acute and convalescent, were from the United States, Italy and Spain. The cDNA or gDNA used as material had been derived from T cells, B-cell-depleted T cells, or PBMCs.

This CDR3 is built from 13 residues. The germline V gene encodes CDR1 KGHSH and CDR2 LQKENI. V lost 4 bases and J lost 4, with 9 bases in between. The method was immunoSEQ multiplex PCR; TCRdb's version includes in-frame clones alone and lacks a portion of them. The data hold roughly 120,000 clones, with around nine tenths observed a single time. This receptor was taken from a woman aged 45-60 years with acute or convalescent COVID-19. What was sequenced was peripheral blood. The chain couples TRBV18 to TRBJ2-3; D not resolved. In DNA, the CDR3 is TGTGCCAGCTCACTACCCCCCGCAGATACGCAGTATTTT. Translating gives CASSLPPADTQYF.